This T cell receptor (beta chain) originates from a study of blood T cell repertoires in COVID-19. Study in general: Acute and convalescent COVID-19 specimens originated in the United States, Italy and Spain. T cells, B-cell-depleted T cells, or PBMCs supplied cDNA or gDNA.

Germline values: CDR1 SGHKS, CDR2 YYEKEE (reference sequence). The CDR3 has 15 residues. V was clipped by 4 bases and J by 7 bases, with 18 bases between them. The authors' processing: Estimation of nucleated cell counts was performed using reference gene primer amplification. Method: immunoSEQ multiplex PCR; TCRdb's copy keeps in-frame clones and lacks some. The V and J calls and the clone size are those of that table, but D and trimming were determined from the DNA. The sample includes 200,000 to 250,000 clones, roughly 89% of them seen just once. The TCR comes from a man younger than 40 who had recovered from COVID-19. The specimen sequenced was peripheral blood. The chain recombines TRBV5-5 with TRBJ1-5; D uncertain. The CDR3: CASSIEGSGGQPQHF. The CDR3 coding sequence is TGTGCCAGCAGCATAGAAGGTTCAGGAGGACAGCCCCAGCATTTT.